This T cell receptor (beta chain) stems from a study of T cells in Graves' hyperthyroidism and ophthalmopathy (dated by TCRdb to the late 2010s). About the full investigation: Peripheral blood samples were taken at initial diagnosis, before any treatment was given. An independent validation cohort of 18 to 20 hyperthyroidism patients and 17 patients who later progressed to ophthalmopathy tested prospective prediction of ophthalmopathy. After blood sampling, hyperthyroidism patients were treated with methimazole at a starting dose of 30 mg daily, and ophthalmopathy patients were treated with high-dose intravenous methylprednisolone. TCR V-J signatures able to tell the groups apart were searched for in a discovery cohort of 90 to 100 patients, of whom more than 40 had Graves' ophthalmopathy and about 55 had stable Graves' hyperthyroidism. In addition, the study compared T-cell repertoires in thyroid tissue and in blood from a handful of Graves' hyperthyroidism patients. The paper describes TCR Vbeta CDR3 sequencing of fewer than 150 peripheral blood samples, made up of 43 ophthalmopathy patients, around 78 hyperthyroidism patients and roughly 17 progressor patients. For training and testing, the 110 or so patients in the discovery cohort were randomly divided in a 7:3 ratio.

The TCR beta CDR3 regions were amplified from RNA transcripts. The TCR CDR3 was subjected to a first round of RT-PCR using the HTBI primer set and the Qiagen OneStep RT-PCR kit. Libraries were constructed in a second round of multiplex PCR, after which size selection and purification were carried out. Sequencing of the libraries was done on an Illumina HiSeq2000 using paired-end 100 bp reads. In the original analysis: SOAPnuke was used to process the raw data, removing reads that contained adapters or uncalled bases, had a mean Phred below 15, or lacked an exact match to the constant primer or identifier. High-quality paired reads were merged using COPE v1.2.5, and each unique nucleotide sequence was defined as a clonotype. Clonotypes were aligned to IMGT TRBV, TRBD and TRBJ reference segments using MiTCR v1.1. Only V-J combinations with frequency above 0.0001, covering about 99% of repertoires, were analysed. A TCS score was defined as the ratio of F50 (clonal expansion) to E x V (chaos), with BLOSUM62-based TCRdist applied between CDR3 peptides within each V-J. Welch's t-statistics and random forest reduced around 550 V-J features to under 15, which were used in a naive Bayes classifier (R e1071). TCRdb passed the public sequencing reads through fastp at Q25 and MiXCR, retaining productive beta sequences. Each CDR3 protein gets just one entry, which takes the most common genes and DNA from the rows behind it. The V and J calls were determined by TCRdb, not by the authors. In all, the sample holds roughly 300,000 distinct CDR3 sequences, and around 13% of those were seen once. The leading ten clones occupy about 26% of the sample.

V is pared back by 6 bases and J by 1 base, with 9 bases lying between the germline termini. Including cysteine and phenylalanine, the CDR3 has 13 amino acids. Only the CDR3 DNA is retained, 39 bases long and in frame from the first base. Based on the germline V gene, the CDR1 and CDR2 sequences are KGHSH and LQKENI. Stable Graves' hyperthyroidism was defined as no progression to ophthalmopathy during 18 months of follow-up. The hyperthyroidism patients were between 18 and 65 years old and newly diagnosed, with a disease duration of less than 2 months. The study excluded patients with uncontrolled infections, other autoimmune diseases, pregnancy or lactation. Clinical symptoms, serum thyroxine and TRAb, thyroid ultrasound, and orbital computed tomography formed the basis for the diagnoses. Ficoll-Paque density gradient centrifugation was used to isolate PBMCs from 10 ml of fresh peripheral blood. Total RNA was extracted using Trizol reagent, and RNA quality was assessed on an Agilent 2100 Bioanalyzer.

This clonotype was recorded at least ten times. Its antigen is still unknown. Base quality data are lacking; no much larger clone is found one base away. Overall results and qualifications from the work: Blood samples also contained most of the expanded thyroid clonotypes (frequency above 0.001), which suggests that blood repertoires may reflect thyroid immune responses. In validation, the model predicted progression to ophthalmopathy with just under 71% sensitivity and 72% to 75% specificity, a median of roughly seven months before onset. No statistical method was used to set the sample size in advance, and investigators knew the group allocation. A 13 V-J signature model separated ophthalmopathy from stable hyperthyroidism, with 87.88% sensitivity and 81.08% specificity in cross-validation and 80%/75% in testing.

The TCR was taken from a woman aged 25 to 39 with Graves' hyperthyroidism. What was sequenced was blood. The chain is encoded by TRBV18 joined to TRBJ2-5; there is no confident call for the D gene. CDR3 region: CASSPFSQETQYF. The DNA sequence follows: TGTGCCAGCTCGCCGTTTTCCCAAGAGACCCAGTACTTC.